These 27 T cell receptor beta chains came from one sample sequenced in a study of control samples from healthy donors and cancer patients. Sequencing used immunoSEQ multiplex PCR; TCRdb keeps in-frame clones, though not all of them. The table shows under 450,000 clones, with about 93% occurring only once. Sequenced sample: PBMCs. The receptors derive from a man aged 35 to 55 with head and neck cancer.

The chain is built from TRBV11-2 and TRBJ2-2, with 9 bases matching TRBD2. After removal of 5 bases from V and 4 bases from J, the junction contained 8 bases not matched to a gene. The CDR3 is made up of 16 amino acids. The germline V gene has CDR1 SGHAT and CDR2 FQNNGV. CDR3 DNA sequence: TGTGCCAGCAGCGTGGGACTAGCTCAGGGCACCGGGGAGCTGTTTTTT. It translates to CASSVGLAQGTGELFF.

The chain recombines TRBV27 with TRBJ1-5; 8 nucleotides align to TRBD1. CDR1 is MNHEY and CDR2 is SMNVEV in the germline V gene (reference sequence). V shed 3 bases, J shed 1 base, and the junction held 5 bases outside the gene matches. This CDR3 comprises 16 residues. The CDR3: CASSFSRQGSNQPQHF. DNA of the CDR3: TGTGCCAGCAGTTTCTCGCGACAGGGGAGCAATCAGCCCCAGCATTTT.

The CDR3 loop reads CAISERSGGNTGELFF. CDR3 DNA: TGTGCCATCAGTGAGAGGTCCGGGGGGAACACCGGGGAGCTGTTTTTT. The rearrangement links TRBV10-3 to TRBJ2-2, with a weak D call TRBD2 (6 bases). Germline V gene data show CDR1 as ENHRY and CDR2 as SYGVKD. V was trimmed by 2 bases and J by 1 base, leaving 11 bases between them. The length of the CDR3 is 16 residues.

V gene TRBV5-8 combines with J gene TRBJ2-5; 9 nucleotides align to TRBD1. CDR3 size: 15 residues. CDR1 and CDR2 (germline): SGHTS, YDEGEE. V trimming: 4 bases; J trimming: 3 bases; junction bases outside the gene matches: 7. The CDR3 bases are TGTGCCAGCAGCGTAGGGGACAGGGCGAAAGAGACCCAGTACTTC. This codes for CASSVGDRAKETQYF.

The genes are TRBV7-3 and TRBJ2-1, with TRBD1 identical over 7 bases. The trim removed 4 bases at V and 9 bases at J, leaving 6 bases unmatched. Looked up from germline, CDR1 is SGHTA and CDR2 is FQGTGA. This CDR3 comprises 13 residues. This chain's CDR3 is CASSSDRVTEQFF. In DNA, the CDR3 is TGTGCCAGCAGCTCCGACAGGGTTACTGAGCAGTTCTTC.

V and J are TRBV19 and TRBJ2-1; possible D gene TRBD1, 7 bases. The germline V and J ends were trimmed by 3 bases and 8 bases, with 11 bases remaining between them. CDR1 and CDR2 (germline): LNHDA, SQIVND (reference sequence). The CDR3 runs to 13 residues. The DNA for the CDR3 is TGTGCCAGTAGTATGGGCAGGGGGGATGAGCAGTTCTTC. The encoded protein is CASSMGRGDEQFF.

This chain joins TRBV4-3 and TRBJ1-4; D not resolved. The germline gives CDR1 LGHNA, CDR2 YSLEER. Trimming left V 0 bases short and J 5 bases short, with 13 bases between. The CDR3 covers 16 residues. CDR3 in amino acids: CASSQDWTGSNEKLFF. DNA of the CDR3: TGCGCCAGCAGCCAAGATTGGACGGGCTCGAATGAAAAACTGTTTTTT.

The V gene is TRBV7-2, the J gene TRBJ1-5; D possibly corresponds to TRBD1 (6 bases). Trimming shortened V by 5 bases and J by 6 bases, and 11 bases separated the two germline ends. CDR1 is SGHTA, CDR2 FQGNSA, per germline. The CDR3 runs to 13 residues. Here the CDR3 reads CASSKRGGQPQHF. Written as DNA, the CDR3 is TGTGCCAGCAGCAAAAGGGGGGGTCAGCCCCAGCATTTT.

V and J are TRBV7-9 and TRBJ2-1; no firm D call. CDR1 and CDR2 (germline): SEHNR, FQNEAQ (reference sequence). The V gene lost 5 bases and the J gene lost 5 bases, with 13 bases spanning the gap. CDR3 size: 14 residues. The CDR3 sequence: CASSLDQNNNEQFF. DNA for the CDR3: TGTGCCAGCAGCCTCGACCAGAACAACAATGAGCAGTTCTTC.

The chain employs TRBV5-4 and TRBJ1-3; the D is unclear. The CDR3 contains 14 residues. Trimming took 2 bases from V and 1 from J, leaving 7 bases between them. From germline, CDR1 is SGHNT and CDR2 YYREEE (reference sequence). As DNA, the CDR3 is TGTGCCAGCAGCTTATACGGATCTGGAAACACCATATATTTT. Amino acids: CASSLYGSGNTIYF. Filled out from reference TRBV5-4 and TRBJ1-3, the complete variable domain reads ETGVTQSPTHLIKTRGQQVTLRCSSQSGHNTVSWYQQALGQGPQFIFQYYREEENGRGNFPPRFSGLQFPNYSSELNVNALELDDSALYLCASSLYGSGNTIYFGEGSWLTVV.

The CDR3 DNA is TGTGCCAGCAGTCCGGGACAGATGAACGAGCAGTACTTC. Amino acid sequence: CASSPGQMNEQYF. The chain couples TRBV12-3 or TRBV12-4 to TRBJ2-7, with TRBD1 matching 7 bases. J gave up 5 bases and V 5 bases, and 6 bases lay outside the gene matches. This CDR3 is 13 amino acids long.

The gene calls are TRBV7-9 and TRBJ1-2, with TRBD1 as a possible D gene (6 bases). The V end lost 3 bases, the J end lost 0 bases, and 11 bases lay between the germline ends. Germline V gene data show CDR1 as SEHNR and CDR2 as FQNEAQ (reference sequence). There are 15 residues in the CDR3. The CDR3 here is CASSFPGTTNYGYTF. In DNA, the CDR3 is TGTGCCAGCAGCTTCCCAGGGACAACTAACTATGGCTACACCTTC.

This chain connects TRBV30 to TRBJ1-5, with 10 bases lining up with TRBD1. Germline loops: CDR1 GTSNPN, CDR2 SVGIG (reference sequence). The V and J ends lost 2 bases and 2 bases, in that order; junction bases with no gene match: 3. The CDR3 length is 15 residues. The CDR3 DNA reads as TGTGCCTGGAGTAGGACAGGGGGTGGCAATCAGCCCCAGCATTTT. This encodes CAWSRTGGGNQPQHF.

The V and J genes are TRBV18 and TRBJ2-2, with 9 positions matching TRBD1. This CDR3 has 17 amino acids. Germline assignment: CDR1 KGHSH and CDR2 LQKENI. V dropped 3 bases and J dropped 7; count of bases not matched to a gene: 12. CDR3 sequence reads: CASSPVPTGGADGELFF. DNA of the CDR3: TGTGCCAGCTCACCCGTACCCACAGGGGGCGCCGACGGGGAGCTGTTTTTT.

J is TRBJ1-5 and V is TRBV5-6, with D possibly being TRBD1 (6 bases). V lost 3 bases and J lost 1, with 20 bases in between. This CDR3 has 18 residues. Germline V CDR1 and CDR2: SGHDT, YYEEEE. The CDR3, as DNA: TGTGCCAGCAGCTGGCGCGGGCGGGGGGGCCGGAGCAATCAGCCCCAGCATTTT. This codes for CASSWRGRGGRSNQPQHF.

Only a few counts were recorded for this clone. The J gene is TRBJ1-1, the V gene TRBV27; possibly TRBD1 for D (5 bases). CDR3 size: 13 residues. Looked up from germline, CDR1 is MNHEY and CDR2 is SMNVEV (reference sequence). V lost 8 bases, J lost 0 bases, and 10 bases lay in between. The CDR3 sequence is CASGDGMNTEAFF. The CDR3 DNA reads TGTGCCAGCGGGGACGGCATGAACACTGAAGCTTTCTTT.

The chain couples TRBV19 to TRBJ1-2; 9 nucleotides agree with TRBD1. The CDR3 length is 15 residues. V lost 6 bases to trimming and J lost 2 bases; unmatched junction nucleotides: 7. Germline CDR1 reads LNHDA; CDR2 reads SQIVND (reference sequence). CDR3 in amino acids: CASRNRGLANYGYTF. DNA for the CDR3: TGTGCCAGTAGAAACAGGGGGCTGGCGAACTATGGCTACACCTTC.

The chain recombines TRBV7-2 with TRBJ1-4; the D is unclear. The CDR3 is made up of 13 amino acids. V lost 6 bases and J 5 bases, leaving 10 bases between the germline ends. The germline gives CDR1 SGHTA, CDR2 FQGNSA. The CDR3 region is CASRLTTNEKLFF. CDR3 in DNA: TGTGCCAGCAGGCTAACTACGAATGAAAAACTGTTTTTT.

The CDR3 DNA sequence: TGTGCCAGCAGGGTGCTGAGCTCCTACGAGCAGTACTTC. Its translation: CASRVLSSYEQYF. The J gene is TRBJ2-7, the V gene TRBV6-6; D is uncertain. From germline, CDR1 is MNHNY and CDR2 SVGAGI (reference sequence). This CDR3 has 13 amino acids. Trimming took off 6 bases at V and 0 bases at J, with 9 bases between the two ends.

This clone was detected once. This chain connects TRBV5-8 to TRBJ1-2, with 7 positions matching TRBD1. After removal of 3 bases from V and 12 bases from J, the junction contained 8 bases not matched to a gene. Germline CDR1 and CDR2: SGHTS and YDEGEE. The CDR3 is made up of 12 amino acids. CDR3 in amino acids: CASSWRTGGDTF. The DNA for the CDR3 is TGTGCCAGCAGCTGGAGGACAGGAGGGGACACCTTC.

This clone was observed a single time. This sequence joins TRBV7-2 and TRBJ1-2, with D tentatively TRBD1 (6 bases). The CDR3 contains 15 residues. Between the trimmed V and J ends, which lost 1 base and 6 bases, there was a span of 15 bases. Per germline, CDR1 SGHTA and CDR2 FQGNSA. This chain's CDR3 is CASSLVSGEGDGYTF. The CDR3 DNA follows: TGTGCCAGCAGCTTAGTGTCAGGGGAGGGCGATGGCTACACCTTC.

The chain combines TRBV6-5 with TRBJ2-2, with 12 bases that match TRBD2. The germline CDR1 and CDR2 sequences are MNHEY and SVGAGI. Unmatched junction bases numbered 3, after V lost 7 bases and J lost 6 bases. The CDR3 runs 14 residues. The CDR3, as DNA: TGTGCCAGCAAGCCTAGCGGGGGGGCCGGGGAGCTGTTTTTT. Protein sequence: CASKPSGGAGELFF.

The V and J genes are TRBV6-5 and TRBJ2-1, with D possibly matching TRBD1 (5 bases). The CDR3 spans 15 residues. The germline gives CDR1 MNHEY, CDR2 SVGAGI. V dropped 6 bases and J dropped 2 bases, with 14 bases sitting between them. CDR3 DNA sequence: TGTGCCAGCAGATTGGTAACAGGCGCCTACAATGAGCAGTTCTTC. Translated: CASRLVTGAYNEQFF.

The chain links TRBV11-2 to TRBJ1-6, with D perhaps TRBD1 (6 bases). This CDR3 comprises 16 residues. Per germline, CDR1 SGHAT and CDR2 FQNNGV. V lost 1 base and J 6 bases, leaving 13 bases between the germline ends. The CDR3 DNA reads TGTGCCAGCAGCTTAGGGGGGCAGGGACCTAATTCACCCCTCCACTTT. Its protein product is CASSLGGQGPNSPLHF.

This chain uses TRBV11-2 with TRBJ1-1; D uncertain. CDR3 length: 14 residues. Germline-derived CDR1 and CDR2 are SGHAT and FQNNGV. Trimming left V 1 base short and J 0 bases short, with 6 bases between. The CDR3 coding sequence is TGTGCCAGCAGCTTAGGAGGTATGAACACTGAAGCTTTCTTT. Translated, it gives CASSLGGMNTEAFF.

V and J are TRBV19 and TRBJ1-2; no firm D call. The CDR3 length is 13 residues. The V gene's germline CDR1 is LNHDA and CDR2 SQIVND (reference sequence). Trimming pared 9 bases from V and 0 bases from J, leaving 11 bases between. In nucleotides, the CDR3 is TGTGCCAGACGGACGGGAGCTAACTATGGCTACACCTTC. Translating gives CARRTGANYGYTF.

This chain links TRBV28 with TRBJ1-2; D is perhaps TRBD1 (6 bases). Trimming stripped 5 bases from V and 4 bases from J, with 17 bases between. Germline V gives CDR1 MDHEN, CDR2 SYDVKM. The length of the CDR3 is 15 residues. The CDR3 protein is CASSPDPRGSYGYTF. CDR3 coding DNA: TGTGCCAGCAGTCCGGACCCCAGGGGTAGCTATGGCTACACCTTC.